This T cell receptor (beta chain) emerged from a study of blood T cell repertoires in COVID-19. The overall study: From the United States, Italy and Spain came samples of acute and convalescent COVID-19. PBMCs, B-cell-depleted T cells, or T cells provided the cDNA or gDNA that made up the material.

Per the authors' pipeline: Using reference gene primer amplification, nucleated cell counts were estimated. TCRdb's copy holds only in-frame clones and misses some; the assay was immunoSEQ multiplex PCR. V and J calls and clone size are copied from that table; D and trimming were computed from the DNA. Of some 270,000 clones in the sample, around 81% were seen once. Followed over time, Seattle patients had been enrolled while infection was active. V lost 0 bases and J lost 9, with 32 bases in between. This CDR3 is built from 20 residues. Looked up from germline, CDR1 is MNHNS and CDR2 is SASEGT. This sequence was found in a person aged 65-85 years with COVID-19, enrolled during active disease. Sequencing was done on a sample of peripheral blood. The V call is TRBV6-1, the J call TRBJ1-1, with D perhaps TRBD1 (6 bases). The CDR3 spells CASSEAPYVTRQVTKQKAFF. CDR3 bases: TGTGCCAGCAGTGAAGCGCCCTACGTGACTCGACAGGTGACCAAGCAAAAAGCTTTCTTT.